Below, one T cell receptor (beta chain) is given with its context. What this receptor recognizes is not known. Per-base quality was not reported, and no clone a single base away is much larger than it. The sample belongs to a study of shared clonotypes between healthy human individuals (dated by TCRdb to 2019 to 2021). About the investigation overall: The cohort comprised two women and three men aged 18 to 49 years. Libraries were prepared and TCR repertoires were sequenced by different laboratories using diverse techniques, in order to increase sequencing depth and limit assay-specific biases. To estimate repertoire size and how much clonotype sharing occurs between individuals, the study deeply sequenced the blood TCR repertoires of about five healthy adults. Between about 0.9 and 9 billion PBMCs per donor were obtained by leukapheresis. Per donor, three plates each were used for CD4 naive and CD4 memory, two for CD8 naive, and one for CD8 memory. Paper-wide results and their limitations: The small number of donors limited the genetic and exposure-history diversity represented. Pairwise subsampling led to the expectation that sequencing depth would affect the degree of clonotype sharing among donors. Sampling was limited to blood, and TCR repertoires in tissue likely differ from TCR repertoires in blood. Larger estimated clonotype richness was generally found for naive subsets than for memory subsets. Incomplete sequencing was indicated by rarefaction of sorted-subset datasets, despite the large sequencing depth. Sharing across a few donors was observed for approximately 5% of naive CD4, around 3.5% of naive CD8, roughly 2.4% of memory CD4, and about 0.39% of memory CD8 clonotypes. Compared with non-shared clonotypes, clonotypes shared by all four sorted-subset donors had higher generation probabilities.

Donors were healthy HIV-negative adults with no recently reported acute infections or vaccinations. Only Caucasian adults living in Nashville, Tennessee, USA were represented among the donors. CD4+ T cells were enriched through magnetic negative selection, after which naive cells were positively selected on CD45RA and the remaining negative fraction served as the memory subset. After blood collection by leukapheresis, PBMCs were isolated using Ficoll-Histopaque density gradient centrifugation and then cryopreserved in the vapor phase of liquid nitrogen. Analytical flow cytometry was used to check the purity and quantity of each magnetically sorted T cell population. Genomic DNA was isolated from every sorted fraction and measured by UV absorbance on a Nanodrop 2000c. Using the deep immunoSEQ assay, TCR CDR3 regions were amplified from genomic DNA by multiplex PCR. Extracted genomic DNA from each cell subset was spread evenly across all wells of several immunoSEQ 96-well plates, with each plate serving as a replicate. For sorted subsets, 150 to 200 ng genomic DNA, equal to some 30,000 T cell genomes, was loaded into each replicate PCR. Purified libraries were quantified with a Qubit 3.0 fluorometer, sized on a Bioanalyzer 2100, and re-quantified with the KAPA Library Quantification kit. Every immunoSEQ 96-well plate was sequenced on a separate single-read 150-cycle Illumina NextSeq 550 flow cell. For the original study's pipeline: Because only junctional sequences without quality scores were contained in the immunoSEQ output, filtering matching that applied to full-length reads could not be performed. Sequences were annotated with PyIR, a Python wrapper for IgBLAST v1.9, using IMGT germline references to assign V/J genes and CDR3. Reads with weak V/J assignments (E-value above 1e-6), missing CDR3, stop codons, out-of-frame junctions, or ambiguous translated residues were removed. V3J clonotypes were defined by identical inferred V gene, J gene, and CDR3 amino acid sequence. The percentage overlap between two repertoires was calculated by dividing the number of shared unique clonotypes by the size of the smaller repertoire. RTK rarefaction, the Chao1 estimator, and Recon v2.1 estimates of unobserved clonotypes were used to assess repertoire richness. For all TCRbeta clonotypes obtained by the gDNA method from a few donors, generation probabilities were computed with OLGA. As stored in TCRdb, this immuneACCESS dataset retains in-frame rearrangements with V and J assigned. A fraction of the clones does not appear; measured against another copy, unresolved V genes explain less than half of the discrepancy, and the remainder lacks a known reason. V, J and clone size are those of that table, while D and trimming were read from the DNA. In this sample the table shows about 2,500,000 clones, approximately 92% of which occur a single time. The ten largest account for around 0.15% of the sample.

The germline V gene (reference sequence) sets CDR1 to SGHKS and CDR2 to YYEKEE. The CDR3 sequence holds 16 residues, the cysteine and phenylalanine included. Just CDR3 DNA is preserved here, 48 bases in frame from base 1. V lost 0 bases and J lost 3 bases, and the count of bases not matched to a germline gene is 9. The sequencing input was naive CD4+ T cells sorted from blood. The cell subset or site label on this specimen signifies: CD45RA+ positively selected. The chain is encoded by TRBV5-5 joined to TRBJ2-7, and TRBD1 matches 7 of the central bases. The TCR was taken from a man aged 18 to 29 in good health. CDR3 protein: CASSLVGDSRYYEQYF. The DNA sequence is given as TGTGCCAGCAGCTTGGTTGGGGACAGCCGTTACTACGAGCAGTACTTC.